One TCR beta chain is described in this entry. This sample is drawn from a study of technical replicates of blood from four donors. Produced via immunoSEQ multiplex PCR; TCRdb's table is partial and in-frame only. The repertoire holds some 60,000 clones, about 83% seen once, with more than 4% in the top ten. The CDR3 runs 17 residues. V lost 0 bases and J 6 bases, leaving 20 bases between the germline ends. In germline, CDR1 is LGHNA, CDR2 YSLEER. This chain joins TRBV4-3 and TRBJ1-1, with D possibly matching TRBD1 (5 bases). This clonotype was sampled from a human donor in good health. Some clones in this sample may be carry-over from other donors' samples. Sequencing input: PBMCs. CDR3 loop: CASSQDAAGHGGAEAFF. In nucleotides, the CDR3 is TGCGCCAGCAGCCAAGACGCCGCAGGGCATGGTGGGGCTGAAGCTTTCTTT.